A single sample is the source of the 10 T cell receptor beta chains below, sequenced in a study of beta chain features in type 1 diabetes. Study results and limitations: A moderate, significant TCRB CDR3 shortening appeared in type 1 diabetes across four CD4+ subsets.

Reverse transcribing all isolated RNA meant expressed TCRB transcripts were sequenced. Using immunoSEQ multiplex PCR, the repertoire was profiled, and TCRdb retains in-frame clones only, with some absent. Of hundreds of thousands of clones in the sample, over 12% were seen once. Their specific antigens are unknown. The sample taken for sequencing was naive CD4+ T cells from blood. These receptors came from a man between 18 and 35 years old with type 1 diabetes.

This clone was counted a few times. V is TRBV6-5 and J is TRBJ2-1; D may be TRBD1 (5 bases). Germline CDR1 and CDR2: MNHEY and SVGAGI. Trimming stripped 8 bases from V and 0 bases from J, with 8 bases between. The length of the CDR3 is 13 residues. The CDR3 region is CASHRSSYNEQFF. The CDR3 coding sequence is TGTGCCAGCCACAGGAGCTCCTACAATGAGCAGTTCTTC.

This clone showed up just a few times. Other DNA sequences in the same sample also yield this CDR3. The rearrangement joins TRBV6-6 to TRBJ2-5; 8 bases fit TRBD1. CDR3 length: 13 amino acids. Trimming removed 7 bases from V and 2 bases from J; junction bases left unmatched: 3. CDR1 and CDR2 from the germline V gene are MNHNY and SVGAGI (reference sequence). CDR3 bases: TGTGCCAGCATCGACAGGGGACAAGAGACCCAGTACTTC. Residues: CASIDRGQETQYF.

This clone was seen a few times. The chain combines TRBV7-9 with TRBJ1-5, with no clear D. V lost 1 base, J lost 7 bases, and 8 bases lay in between. Per the germline V gene, CDR1 is SEHNR and CDR2 is FQNEAQ (reference sequence). This CDR3 has 13 amino acids. The CDR3 bases are TGTGCCAGCAGCTTAGGAGTGAGGCAGCCCCAGCATTTT. Translated, it gives CASSLGVRQPQHF. Complete variable domain (other parts from reference TRBV7-9 and TRBJ1-5): DTGVSQNPRHKITKRGQNVTFRCDPISEHNRLYWYRQTLGQGPEFLTYFQNEAQLEKSRLLSDRFSAERPKGSFSTLEIQRTEQGDSAMYLCASSLGVRQPQHFGDGTRLSIL.

This clone was counted between two and nine times. This sequence joins TRBV30 and TRBJ2-2, with a tentative D call TRBD2 (6 bases). The CDR3 is 13 amino acids. From germline, CDR1 is GTSNPN and CDR2 SVGIG (reference sequence). Trimming pared 0 bases from V and 4 bases from J, leaving 6 bases between. This CDR3 is CAWSVGGTGELFF. DNA for the CDR3: TGTGCCTGGAGTGTGGGAGGCACCGGGGAGCTGTTTTTT.

The V call is TRBV30, the J call TRBJ2-5, with 11 bases lining up with TRBD1. Germline CDR1 GTSNPN, CDR2 SVGIG (reference sequence). The V and J ends lost 1 base and 5 bases, in that order; junction bases with no gene match: 9. This CDR3 region has 16 residues. CDR3 nucleotides: TGTGCCTGGAGTGGGACAGGGGGCCGGCCTTGGGAGACCCAGTACTTC. This encodes CAWSGTGGRPWETQYF.

The chain couples TRBV18 to TRBJ2-4; weak D call: TRBD1 (5 bases). Trimming removed 6 bases from V and 9 bases from J, with 15 bases in between. The CDR3 length is 13 residues. Germline CDR1 and CDR2: KGHSH and LQKENI. In nucleotides, the CDR3 is TGTGCCAGCTCGGCCCAGGGCATCGCCATTCAGTACTTC. Translated, it gives CASSAQGIAIQYF.

The chain employs TRBV2 and TRBJ2-7, with 7 positions matching TRBD1. Trimming cost V 2 bases and J 0 bases; bases outside gene matches: 4. The CDR3 is 15 residues long. Germline lookup yields CDR1 SNHLY and CDR2 FYNNEI. CDR3 bases: TGTGCCAGCAGTGAACAGGGGGTCCTCTCCTACGAGCAGTACTTC. Encoded protein: CASSEQGVLSYEQYF.

This clone was observed a handful of times. The chain combines TRBV7-2 with TRBJ1-3; D might be TRBD1 (6 bases). V lost 4 bases and J 4 bases, leaving 8 bases between the germline ends. Germline-derived CDR1 and CDR2 are SGHTA and FQGNSA. This CDR3 spans 13 amino acids. The CDR3 region is CASSSGQGNTIYF. The CDR3 nucleotides are TGTGCCAGCAGCTCCGGACAGGGAAACACCATATATTTT.

The gene calls are TRBV19 and TRBJ1-1; D is perhaps TRBD1 (6 bases). The CDR3 contains 16 residues. CDR1 is LNHDA, CDR2 SQIVND, per germline (reference sequence). The V and J ends lost 4 bases and 2 bases respectively, with 17 bases between them. CDR3 loop: CASSTKKTGSNTEAFF. The CDR3 DNA reads TGTGCCAGTAGTACAAAAAAGACAGGATCCAACACTGAAGCTTTCTTT.

This clone was counted a few times. J is TRBJ2-5 and V is TRBV30; D is possibly TRBD1 (6 bases). The germline gives CDR1 GTSNPN, CDR2 SVGIG (reference sequence). V was cut by 0 bases and J by 7 bases, with 15 bases left in between. CDR3 length: 14 residues. The CDR3 DNA is TGTGCCTGGAGTGTAGGGGGACGGGTCAGGACCCAGTACTTC. The encoded protein is CAWSVGGRVRTQYF.